This T cell receptor (beta chain) emerged from a study of blood T cell repertoires in COVID-19. The method was immunoSEQ multiplex PCR; TCRdb's version includes in-frame clones alone and lacks a portion of them. This sample yields 85,000 to 100,000 clones, of which 85% are seen a single time; around 4.1% belongs to the top ten. CDR1 and CDR2 from the germline V gene are MGHDK and SYGVNS. This CDR3 is 14 amino acids long. The junction had 5 bases not matched to a gene; V was cut back by 4 bases and J by 7 bases. Material for sequencing was peripheral blood. The clonotype was recovered from a man in his 60s with acute or convalescent COVID-19. The chain recombines TRBV25-1 with TRBJ1-2; TRBD1 matches 11 bases. The CDR3 coding sequence is TGTGCCAGCAGTGTAATCGGACAGGGGGCTGGCTACACCTTC. This sequence encodes CASSVIGQGAGYTF.